The clone carrying this TCR beta chain was recorded a few times. Antigen: not known. Trimming took 5 bases from V and 2 from J; bases not matched to a gene: 3. CDR3 length: 15 amino acids. Germline V lookup: CDR1 MRHNA, CDR2 SNTAGT. This sample is part of a study of cytomegalovirus exposure and HLA in healthy donors. Findings and limits, study-wide: As a later analysis showed, a missense DCLRE1C variant was linked to trimming of TCR beta V- and J-genes.

PCR involved 60 Vbeta and 13 Jbeta primers. Here immunoSEQ multiplex PCR was the method, and the copy in TCRdb shows in-frame clones only, minus some. Here the sample spans 150,000 to 200,000 clones, about 80% being singletons. Sequenced sample: PBMCs. This TCR came from a man between 18 and 35 years old in good health and CMV-seropositive. The chain uses TRBV6-4 and TRBJ2-3; TRBD2 agrees at 11 bases. CDR3 sequence: CASSIAGGHTDTQYF. In DNA form, the CDR3 reads TGTGCCAGCAGTATAGCGGGAGGGCACACAGATACGCAGTATTTT.